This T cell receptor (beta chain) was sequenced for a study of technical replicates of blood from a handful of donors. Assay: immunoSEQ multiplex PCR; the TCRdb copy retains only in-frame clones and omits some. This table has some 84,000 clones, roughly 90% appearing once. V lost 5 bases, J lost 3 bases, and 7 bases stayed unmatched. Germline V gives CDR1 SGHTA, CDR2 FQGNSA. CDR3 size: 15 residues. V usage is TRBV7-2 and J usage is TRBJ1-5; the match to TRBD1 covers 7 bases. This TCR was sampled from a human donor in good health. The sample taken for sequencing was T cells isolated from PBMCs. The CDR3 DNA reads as TGTGCCAGCAGCCGAGGTGGACAGGACAATCAGCCCCAGCATTTT. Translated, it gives CASSRGGQDNQPQHF.